What follows describes a single T cell receptor (beta chain). The V end was cut by 3 bases, the J end by 0 bases, with 11 bases between. CDR3 length: 15 residues. CDR1 LGHDT and CDR2 YNNKEL come from the germline V gene (reference sequence). Repertoires were generated with immunoSEQ multiplex PCR, while TCRdb's copy carries only in-frame clones and drops some. Here the sample spans 35,000 to 50,000 clones, 90% being singletons. This specimen comes from a study of blood T cell repertoires in COVID-19. Looking at the study overall: Samples representing acute and convalescent COVID-19 were sourced from the United States, Italy and Spain.

The receptor was isolated from a man aged 50 or older with active COVID-19. The specimen sequenced was peripheral blood. The V call is TRBV3-1 (or the pseudogene TRBV3-2), the J call TRBJ1-1; D is possibly TRBD1 (6 bases). In DNA form, the CDR3 reads TGTGCCAGCAGCCAGGCAGGGGAAATGAACACTGAAGCTTTCTTT. Translated, it gives CASSQAGEMNTEAFF.